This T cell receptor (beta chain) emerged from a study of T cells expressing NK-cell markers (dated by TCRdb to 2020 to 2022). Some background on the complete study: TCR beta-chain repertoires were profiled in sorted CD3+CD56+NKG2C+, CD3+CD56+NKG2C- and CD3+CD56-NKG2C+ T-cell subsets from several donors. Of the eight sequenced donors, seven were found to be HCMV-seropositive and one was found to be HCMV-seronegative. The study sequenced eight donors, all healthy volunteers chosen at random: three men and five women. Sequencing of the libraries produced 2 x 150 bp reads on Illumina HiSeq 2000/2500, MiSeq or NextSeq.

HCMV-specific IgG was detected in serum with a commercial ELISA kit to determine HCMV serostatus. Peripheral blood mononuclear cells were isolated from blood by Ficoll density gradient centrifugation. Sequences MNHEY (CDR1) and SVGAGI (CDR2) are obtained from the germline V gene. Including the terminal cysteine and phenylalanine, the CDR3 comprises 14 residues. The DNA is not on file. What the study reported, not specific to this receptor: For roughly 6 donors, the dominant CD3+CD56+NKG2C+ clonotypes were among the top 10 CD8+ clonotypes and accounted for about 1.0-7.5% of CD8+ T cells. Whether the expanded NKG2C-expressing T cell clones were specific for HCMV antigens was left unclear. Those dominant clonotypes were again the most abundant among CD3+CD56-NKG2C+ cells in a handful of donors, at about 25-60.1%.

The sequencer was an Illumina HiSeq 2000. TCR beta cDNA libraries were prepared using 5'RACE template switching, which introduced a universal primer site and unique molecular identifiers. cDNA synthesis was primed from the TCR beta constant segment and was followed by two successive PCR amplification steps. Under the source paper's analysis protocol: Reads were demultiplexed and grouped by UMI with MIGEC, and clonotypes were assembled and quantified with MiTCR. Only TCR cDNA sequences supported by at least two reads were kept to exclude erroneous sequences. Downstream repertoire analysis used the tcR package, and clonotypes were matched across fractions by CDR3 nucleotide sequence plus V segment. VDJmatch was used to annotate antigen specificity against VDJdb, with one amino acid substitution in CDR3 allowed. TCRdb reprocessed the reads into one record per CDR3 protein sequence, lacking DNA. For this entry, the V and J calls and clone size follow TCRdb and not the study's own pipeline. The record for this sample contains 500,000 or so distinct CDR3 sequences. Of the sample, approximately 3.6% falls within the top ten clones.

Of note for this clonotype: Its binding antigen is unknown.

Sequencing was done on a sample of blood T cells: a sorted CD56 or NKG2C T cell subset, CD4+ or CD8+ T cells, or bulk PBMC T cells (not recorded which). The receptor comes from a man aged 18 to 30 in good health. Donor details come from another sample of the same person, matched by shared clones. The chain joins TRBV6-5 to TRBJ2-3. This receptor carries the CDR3 CASSFERVTDTQYF.